This T cell receptor (beta chain) was captured in a study of cytomegalovirus exposure and HLA in healthy donors. Study at large: There were 85 million or so unique TCRs (from HLA-typed donors) in an early data release.

The V end lost 5 bases, the J end lost 4 bases, and 14 bases lay between the germline ends. This CDR3 has 14 amino acids. In germline, CDR1 is MNHNS, CDR2 SASEGT. In the PCR, 60 Vbeta and 13 Jbeta primers were used. The protocol was immunoSEQ multiplex PCR, while the TCRdb copy is restricted to in-frame clones and leaves out a portion. The sample includes some 150,000 clones, over 75% of them seen just once. With regard to this clone: Its antigen is unidentified.

Study-level findings and limits: Available immune exposure information covered CMV serostatus only. In a later analysis, at a false discovery rate of 0.05, under 20,000 TCR beta sequences matched HLA alleles.

Although they were nominally healthy when sampled, donors likely had unrecorded immune exposures. The TCR comes from a middle-aged man in good health and CMV-seropositive. The gene calls are TRBV6-1 and TRBJ1-2; tentative D call: TRBD1 (5 bases). Sequenced: PBMCs. CDR3 coding DNA: TGTGCCAGCAGTTATCGGGGGGTGGGCTATGGCTACACCTTC. This codes for CASSYRGVGYGYTF.